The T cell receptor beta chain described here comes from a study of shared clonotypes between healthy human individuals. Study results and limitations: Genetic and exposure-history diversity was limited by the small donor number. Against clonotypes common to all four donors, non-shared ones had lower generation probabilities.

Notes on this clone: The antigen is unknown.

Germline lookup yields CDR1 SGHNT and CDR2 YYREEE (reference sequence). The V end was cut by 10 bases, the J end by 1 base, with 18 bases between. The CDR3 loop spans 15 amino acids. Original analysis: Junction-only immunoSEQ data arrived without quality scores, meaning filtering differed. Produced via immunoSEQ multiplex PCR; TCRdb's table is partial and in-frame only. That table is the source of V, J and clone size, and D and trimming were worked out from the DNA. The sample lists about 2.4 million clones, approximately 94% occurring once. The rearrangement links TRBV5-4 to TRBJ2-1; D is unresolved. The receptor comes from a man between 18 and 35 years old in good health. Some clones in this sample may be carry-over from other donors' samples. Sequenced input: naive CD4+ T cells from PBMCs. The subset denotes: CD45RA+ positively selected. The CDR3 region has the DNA TGTGCCTACTTTACAAGGGTGGGGTCCTACAATGAGCAGTTCTTC. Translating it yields CAYFTRVGSYNEQFF.